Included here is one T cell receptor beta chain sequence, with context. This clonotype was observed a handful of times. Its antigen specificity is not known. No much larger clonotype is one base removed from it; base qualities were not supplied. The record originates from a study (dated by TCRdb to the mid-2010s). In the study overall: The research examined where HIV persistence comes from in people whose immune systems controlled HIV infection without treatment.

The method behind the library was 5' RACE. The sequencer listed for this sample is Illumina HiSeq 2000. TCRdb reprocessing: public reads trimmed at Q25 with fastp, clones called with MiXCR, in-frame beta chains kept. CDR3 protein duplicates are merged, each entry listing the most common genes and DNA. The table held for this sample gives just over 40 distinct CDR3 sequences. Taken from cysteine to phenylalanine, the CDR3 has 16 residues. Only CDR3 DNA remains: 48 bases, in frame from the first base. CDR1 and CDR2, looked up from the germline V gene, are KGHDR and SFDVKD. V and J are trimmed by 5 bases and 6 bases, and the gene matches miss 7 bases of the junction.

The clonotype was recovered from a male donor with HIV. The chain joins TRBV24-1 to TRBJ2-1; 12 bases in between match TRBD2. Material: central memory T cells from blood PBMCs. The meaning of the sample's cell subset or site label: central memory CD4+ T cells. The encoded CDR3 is CATSGPTSGSTNEQFF. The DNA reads TGTGCCACCAGTGGACCGACTAGCGGGAGTACCAATGAGCAGTTCTTC.